Below, 28 T cell receptor beta chains from the same sample are listed, as sequenced in a study of OX40 agonist ivuxolimab in advanced cancers. TCRdb's table, derived via immunoSEQ multiplex PCR, lists solely in-frame clones and lacks some. The sample holds roughly 80,000 clones, 85% seen once. The sample in question was CD4+ or CD8+ T cells sorted from blood, obtained in a trial of the OX40 agonist ivuxolimab. These receptors came from an adult with an advanced solid tumor such as melanoma, head and neck, liver or kidney cancer.

This sequence joins TRBV18 and TRBJ1-2, with D possibly matching TRBD1 (5 bases). The CDR3 totals 14 residues. From germline, CDR1 is KGHSH and CDR2 LQKENI. Trimming removed 3 bases at V and 2 bases at J, with 10 bases between. CDR3 DNA: TGTGCCAGCTCACCGGGGCAGGAGAACTATGGCTACACCTTC. This encodes CASSPGQENYGYTF. Filled out from reference TRBV18 and TRBJ1-2, the complete variable domain reads NAGVMQNPRHLVRRRGQEARLRCSPMKGHSHVYWYRQLPEEGLKFMVYLQKENIIDESGMPKERFSAEFPKEGPSILRIQQVVRGDSAAYFCASSPGQENYGYTFGSGTRLTVV.

The J gene is TRBJ2-7, the V gene TRBV19, with 9 bases lining up with TRBD1. CDR1 and CDR2 from the germline V gene are LNHDA and SQIVND (reference sequence). V lost 5 bases, J lost 0 bases, and 2 bases stayed unmatched. The CDR3 runs to 14 residues. This chain's CDR3 is CASSDRGSSYEQYF. In nucleotides, the CDR3 is TGTGCCAGTAGTGACAGGGGGAGCTCCTACGAGCAGTACTTC.

V usage is TRBV7-2 and J usage is TRBJ2-3, with TRBD2 identical over 12 bases. The CDR3 extends over 18 amino acids. The junction had 9 bases not matched to a gene; V was cut back by 2 bases and J by 3 bases. Germline loops: CDR1 SGHTA, CDR2 FQGNSA. The CDR3 DNA reads TGTGCCAGCAGCTTACACGCTAGCGGGGGGGCCGAGACAGATACGCAGTATTTT. Encoded protein: CASSLHASGGAETDTQYF.

This chain uses TRBV9 with TRBJ2-3, with 7 bases that match TRBD2. In germline, CDR1 is SGDLS, CDR2 YYNGEE. This CDR3 is 16 amino acids long. Trimming cost V 0 bases and J 0 bases; bases outside gene matches: 4. CDR3 DNA sequence: TGTGCCAGCAGCGTAGTGACGGGGGGTAGCACAGATACGCAGTATTTT. This translates into CASSVVTGGSTDTQYF.

The rearrangement joins TRBV5-4 to TRBJ2-1; D unclear. Trimming stripped 3 bases from V and 6 bases from J, with 10 bases between. The germline gives CDR1 SGHNT, CDR2 YYREEE (reference sequence). This CDR3 is 13 amino acids long. As DNA, the CDR3 is TGTGCCAGCAGCTCCTCGGTCGGCAATGAGCAGTTCTTC. Its protein product is CASSSSVGNEQFF.

This clone occurred a few times. The genes are TRBV30 and TRBJ1-1; no reliable D call. The CDR3 consists of 13 residues. CDR1 GTSNPN and CDR2 SVGIG come from the germline V gene (reference sequence). V was trimmed by 8 bases and J by 3 bases, leaving 16 bases between them. CDR3 sequence (DNA): TGTGCCCGGGTGGACGGACGGGACACTGAAGCTTTCTTT. Its translation: CARVDGRDTEAFF.

On this clone: At one boundary the junction diverges from the germline segment, which might be a read error. The rearrangement links TRBV12-5 to TRBJ1-2; perhaps TRBD1 as D (5 bases). Germline lookup yields CDR1 LGHNT and CDR2 FRNRAP. CDR3 size: 15 residues. In DNA, the CDR3 is TGTGCTAGTGGTTTGCTTATTTTGCAGGGAAAGACCTATGGCTTC. Protein product: CASGLLILQGKTYGF.

This chain joins TRBV6-1 and TRBJ2-7; TRBD1 is a possible D gene (5 bases). Per germline, CDR1 MNHNS and CDR2 SASEGT. The V and J ends lost 4 bases and 4 bases respectively, with 8 bases between them. This CDR3 comprises 12 residues. Here the CDR3 DNA reads TGTGCCAGCAGTGGTAGGGGTTACGAGCAGTACTTC. Translating it yields CASSGRGYEQYF.

The chain joins TRBV6-5 to TRBJ2-3; the D gene is possibly TRBD2 (6 bases). The germline V and J ends were trimmed by 6 bases and 3 bases, with 13 bases remaining between them. From germline, CDR1 is MNHEY and CDR2 SVGAGI. The CDR3 runs to 14 residues. The CDR3 spells CASRKGLLTDTQYF. Written as DNA, the CDR3 is TGTGCCAGCAGGAAAGGACTACTAACAGATACGCAGTATTTT.

The CDR3 is CASGDPAPNEKLFF. The DNA for the CDR3 is TGTGCCAGCGGCGACCCAGCCCCAAATGAAAAACTGTTTTTT. The V call is TRBV21-1, the J call TRBJ1-4. TRBV21-1 is flagged as a pseudogene. This CDR3 region has 14 residues.

V is TRBV18 and J is TRBJ2-3; 7 bases are shared with TRBD1. This CDR3 is built from 17 residues. From germline, CDR1 is KGHSH and CDR2 LQKENI. V was pared by 0 bases and J by 5 bases, with 11 bases of the junction left unmatched. In DNA form, the CDR3 reads TGTGCCAGCTCACCACCGATCGGACAGGCGAACGAAGATACGCAGTATTTT. This translates into CASSPPIGQANEDTQYF.

The CDR3 DNA follows: TGCGCCAGCAGCCAAGATATCCGGACAGCGACCTACGAGCAGTACTTC. Translating gives CASSQDIRTATYEQYF. The chain recombines TRBV4-3 with TRBJ2-7; D is possibly TRBD1 (6 bases). Trimming took off 0 bases at V and 2 bases at J, with 14 bases between the two ends. Germline lookup yields CDR1 LGHNA and CDR2 YSLEER. This CDR3 region has 16 residues.

DNA of the CDR3: TGTGCCAGCAGTTACGGCAGGGGGATGAACACTGAAGCTTTCTTT. Translated: CASSYGRGMNTEAFF. The chain links TRBV6-5 to TRBJ1-1, with TRBD1 matching 7 bases. The CDR3 length is 15 residues. CDR1 is MNHEY and CDR2 is SVGAGI in the germline V gene. Trimming removed 2 bases from V and 0 bases from J; junction bases left unmatched: 3.

V is TRBV30 and J is TRBJ2-1; weak D call: TRBD2 (5 bases). The CDR3 has 14 amino acids. CDR1 is GTSNPN and CDR2 is SVGIG in the germline V gene (reference sequence). The germline V and J ends were trimmed by 3 bases and 7 bases, with 16 bases remaining between them. This CDR3 reads CAWRKAASQNEQFF. The CDR3 coding sequence is TGTGCCTGGAGGAAGGCGGCTAGCCAGAATGAGCAGTTCTTC. Full variable domain (rest looked up from reference TRBV30 and TRBJ2-1): SQTIHQWPATLVQPVGSPLSLECTVEGTSNPNLYWYRQAAGRGLQLLFYSVGIGQISSEVPQNLSASRPQDRQFILSSKKLLLSDSGFYLCAWRKAASQNEQFFGPGTRLTVL.

A single count supports this clone. The gene calls are TRBV7-6 and TRBJ2-3; TRBD1 agrees at 7 bases. This CDR3 has 15 amino acids. Germline CDR1 and CDR2: SGHVS and FNYEAQ. J lost 2 bases, V lost 5 bases, and 7 bases had no gene match. The CDR3 DNA sequence: TGTGCCAGCAGCAATAGGGACAGAAACACAGATACGCAGTATTTT. It is translated as CASSNRDRNTDTQYF.

This chain connects TRBV21-1 to TRBJ2-7; the table's D gene call, TRBD2, was not cross checked with the DNA. TRBV21-1 is a known pseudogene. The CDR3 contains 14 residues. For the CDR3, the DNA is TGTGCCAGCAGCGCCCCCAACGAGGATGGGGAGCAGTACTTC. Translated, it gives CASSAPNEDGEQYF.

This chain uses TRBV2 with TRBJ1-2, with no clear D. The V end lost 2 bases, the J end lost 7 bases, and 8 bases lay between the germline ends. The CDR3 covers 12 residues. Per the germline V gene, CDR1 is SNHLY and CDR2 is FYNNEI. The CDR3 loop reads CASSESVFGYTF. In DNA form, the CDR3 reads TGTGCCAGCAGTGAAAGCGTTTTTGGCTACACCTTC.

The chain uses TRBV7-2 and TRBJ2-3, with 9 bases identical to TRBD1. This CDR3 is 15 amino acids long. Looked up from germline, CDR1 is SGHTA and CDR2 is FQGNSA. Losses at the gene ends were 2 bases for V and 5 bases for J; bases not matched to a gene: 5. The CDR3 bases are TGTGCCAGCAGCTTAATGGGACAGGGCAGAGATACGCAGTATTTT. It yields the protein CASSLMGQGRDTQYF.

This chain links TRBV28 with TRBJ2-1; D is undetermined. The CDR3 is made up of 12 amino acids. The V end lost 7 bases, the J end lost 4 bases, and 8 bases lay between the germline ends. The V gene's germline CDR1 is MDHEN and CDR2 SYDVKM. This CDR3 reads CASTTQYNEQFF. CDR3 nucleotide sequence: TGTGCCAGCACCACCCAATACAATGAGCAGTTCTTC.

This clone has only one observation. V gene TRBV29-1 combines with J gene TRBJ2-7; D perhaps matches TRBD1 (5 bases). This CDR3 has 12 amino acids. V was cut by 4 bases and J by 6 bases, with 13 bases left in between. Germline lookup yields CDR1 SQVTM and CDR2 ANQGSEA. CDR3 in amino acids: CSVVRGSGEQYF. CDR3 coding DNA: TGCAGCGTTGTTAGGGGTTCGGGCGAGCAGTACTTC.

The chain couples TRBV19 to TRBJ2-1, with unresolved D. Germline assignment: CDR1 LNHDA and CDR2 SQIVND (reference sequence). There are 14 residues in the CDR3. V shed 3 bases and J shed 5 bases, with 11 bases lying between them. Here the CDR3 reads CASSIGRLNNEQFF. The CDR3, as DNA: TGTGCCAGTAGTATTGGGCGACTCAACAATGAGCAGTTCTTC.

J is TRBJ2-5 and V is TRBV27; 9 bases fit TRBD1. CDR1 and CDR2 (germline): MNHEY, SMNVEV (reference sequence). The V gene end was trimmed by 4 bases and the J gene end by 11 bases; junction bases not matched to a gene: 14. The CDR3 consists of 15 residues. The CDR3: CASSWTGAGLEEQYF. The CDR3, as DNA: TGTGCCAGCAGTTGGACAGGGGCCGGTTTAGAGGAGCAGTACTTC.

This chain links TRBV9 with TRBJ2-3; 9 positions agree with TRBD1. Per the germline V gene, CDR1 is SGDLS and CDR2 is YYNGEE. The CDR3 length is 14 residues. Trimming removed 4 bases from V and 4 bases from J; junction bases left unmatched: 4. The CDR3 DNA reads TGTGCCAGCAGCCGGGACAGGGTGGCAGATACGCAGTATTTT. It is translated as CASSRDRVADTQYF.

The genes are TRBV19 and TRBJ1-1, with no clear D. Between the trimmed V and J ends, which lost 7 bases and 6 bases, there was a span of 18 bases. CDR1 is LNHDA, CDR2 SQIVND, per germline (reference sequence). The CDR3 has 14 residues. The CDR3 DNA sequence: TGTGCCAGTAACCAACGGATCCCTACGGCTGAAGCTTTCTTT. Translation: CASNQRIPTAEAFF.

V usage is TRBV7-3 and J usage is TRBJ2-3; D not certain. In germline, CDR1 is SGHTA, CDR2 FQGTGA. Between the trimmed V and J ends, which lost 2 bases and 5 bases, there was a span of 11 bases. This CDR3 spans 14 amino acids. In nucleotides, the CDR3 is TGTGCCAGCAGCTTATCGGTATTGGGAGATACGCAGTATTTT. Translating it yields CASSLSVLGDTQYF.

V is TRBV14 and J is TRBJ2-1; D gene uncertain. V lost 4 bases and J lost 2, with 18 bases in between. The germline V gene encodes CDR1 SGHDN and CDR2 FVKESK. The CDR3 totals 17 residues. The CDR3 DNA is TGTGCCAGCAGCCGCGTGGAAGGTTCCGTGACCTACAATGAGCAGTTCTTC. It specifies CASSRVEGSVTYNEQFF.

The rearrangement joins TRBV7-2 to TRBJ2-3, with 16 bases that match TRBD2. This CDR3 is built from 16 residues. Germline CDR1 reads SGHTA; CDR2 reads FQGNSA. Unmatched junction bases numbered 6, after V lost 6 bases and J lost 6 bases. This CDR3 reads CASRPGLAGGRDTQYF. The CDR3 nucleotides are TGTGCCAGCAGGCCGGGACTAGCGGGGGGGAGGGATACGCAGTATTTT.

The chain links TRBV18 to TRBJ2-5, with D unclear. Per germline, CDR1 KGHSH and CDR2 LQKENI. This CDR3 contains 12 residues. With 9 bases removed from V and 5 bases from J, the gap between germline ends came to 13 bases. In DNA, the CDR3 is TGTGCCAGTGACCGGAGTCGGGAGACCCAGTACTTC. This codes for CASDRSRETQYF. Together with reference TRBV18 and TRBJ2-5, the CDR3 gives the full variable domain: NAGVMQNPRHLVRRRGQEARLRCSPMKGHSHVYWYRQLPEEGLKFMVYLQKENIIDESGMPKERFSAEFPKEGPSILRIQQVVRGDSAAYFCASDRSRETQYFGPGTRLLVL.